What follows are 29 T cell receptor beta chains derived from one specimen sequenced in a study of CD8 T cells in Susac syndrome. An amount of RNA that ranged from roughly 0.5 to 1 ug was reverse transcribed with random hexamers. TCRdb ran MiXCR on the immunoSEQ multiplex PCR reads and lists one entry per CDR3 protein. This sample carries about 120,000 distinct CDR3 sequences, about nine tenths of them seen once, and the ten largest clones take about 0.11%. Material: CD8+ T cells from PBMCs. The source of these receptors is a human donor in good health.

This chain uses TRBV13 with TRBJ1-5; the D gene is possibly TRBD1 (5 bases). CDR1 is PRHDT and CDR2 is FYEKMQ in the germline V gene (reference sequence). The germline V and J ends were trimmed by 4 bases and 5 bases, with 12 bases remaining between them. The CDR3 sequence is 14 residues long. Written as DNA, the CDR3 is TGTGCCAGCAGCTCGGGGGGGACCGATCAGCCCCAGCATTTT. Translated, it gives CASSSGGTDQPQHF.

This chain joins TRBV7-2 and TRBJ1-3, with D unresolved. The V and J ends lost 6 bases and 0 bases respectively, with 12 bases between them. This CDR3 comprises 15 residues. Germline values: CDR1 SGHTA, CDR2 FQGNSA. Written as DNA, the CDR3 is TGTGCCAGCAGTTTACAGCTAATCTCTGGAAACACCATATATTTT. Its translation is CASSLQLISGNTIYF.

This chain links TRBV5-1 with TRBJ1-1; 12 bases map to TRBD1. Germline CDR1 SGHRS, CDR2 YFSETQ. V was clipped by 2 bases and J by 6 bases; unmatched bases: 8. The CDR3 has 16 amino acids. In nucleotides, the CDR3 is TGCGCCAGCAGCTTAGCCTCGGGACAGGGGGCCGCTGAAGCTTTCTTT. This encodes CASSLASGQGAAEAFF.

The chain recombines TRBV4-1 with TRBJ2-7; D possibly uses TRBD1 or TRBD2 (7 bases each). The CDR3 contains 15 residues. The germline CDR1 and CDR2 sequences are MGHRA and YSYEKL. The V and J ends lost 1 base and 2 bases respectively, with 12 bases between them. The DNA of the CDR3 is TGCGCCAGCAGCCAAGGGAGCGGGACAGCCTACGAGCAGTACTTC. Amino acids: CASSQGSGTAYEQYF.

The CDR3 loop reads CASSPQISNTGELFF. The CDR3 DNA is TGCGCCAGCAGCCCGCAGATTTCGAACACCGGGGAGCTGTTTTTT. The rearrangement uses TRBV4-1 and TRBJ2-2; D is uncertain. Looked up from germline, CDR1 is MGHRA and CDR2 is YSYEKL. V lost 4 bases, J lost 0 bases, and 9 bases lay in between. The CDR3 runs to 15 residues.

This clonotype has more than one count but fewer than ten. The rearrangement joins TRBV4-1 to TRBJ2-3, with TRBD2 matching 8 bases. This CDR3 contains 16 residues. The V and J ends lost 4 bases and 0 bases, in that order; junction bases with no gene match: 6. The germline CDR1 and CDR2 sequences are MGHRA and YSYEKL. The CDR3 is CASSRGSGVSTDTQYF. Written as DNA, the CDR3 is TGCGCCAGCAGCCGAGGTAGCGGGGTGAGCACAGATACGCAGTATTTT.

Notes on this clonotype: The junction departs from germline at one end; a sequencing error may be responsible. The chain links TRBV12-5 to TRBJ2-2; TRBD2 is a possible D gene (5 bases). Per the germline V gene, CDR1 is LGHNT and CDR2 is FRNRAP. The CDR3 runs to 15 residues. In nucleotides, the CDR3 is TGTGCTAGTCGTTTGCGGGCTTCGAACACCGGGGAGCTGTTTTTT. It yields the protein CASRLRASNTGELFF. Supplemented by reference TRBV12-5 and TRBJ2-2, the full variable domain reads DARVTQTPRHKVTEMGQEVTMRCQPILGHNTVFWYRQTMMQGLELLAYFRNRAPLDDSGMPKDRFSAEMPDATLATLKIQPSEPRDSAVYFCASRLRASNTGELFFGEGSRLTVL.

The chain is built from TRBV6-2 or TRBV6-3 and TRBJ2-3, with 10 bases lining up with TRBD2. Germline CDR1 MNHEY, CDR2 SVGEGT. The V and J ends lost 6 bases and 4 bases, in that order; junction bases with no gene match: 10. The CDR3 totals 16 residues. The DNA for the CDR3 is TGTGCCAGCAGCCTCGGGACTAGCGCATTCGCAGATACGCAGTATTTT. This codes for CASSLGTSAFADTQYF.

The CDR3, as DNA: TGTGCCAGCAGCTTAGAGGGCATATCCTACGAGCAGTACTTC. It is translated as CASSLEGISYEQYF. This chain links TRBV7-2 with TRBJ2-7; D call uncertain. The germline gives CDR1 SGHTA, CDR2 FQGNSA. The CDR3 consists of 14 residues. Trimming cost V 1 base and J 1 base, with 8 bases left between them.

The V gene is TRBV29-1, the J gene TRBJ1-2; a possible D gene is TRBD1 (5 bases). This CDR3 region has 13 residues. V gave up 3 bases and J gave up 3 bases, with 11 bases separating them. Per the germline V gene, CDR1 is SQVTM and CDR2 is ANQGSEA. Written as DNA, the CDR3 is TGCAGCGTTGACTCCAGGGTAGACTATGGCTACACCTTC. Translated: CSVDSRVDYGYTF. Supplemented by reference TRBV29-1 and TRBJ1-2, the full variable domain reads SAVISQKPSRDICQRGTSLTIQCQVDSQVTMMFWYRQQPGQSLTLIATANQGSEATYESGFVIDKFPISRPNLTFSTLTVSNMSPEDSSIYLCSVDSRVDYGYTFGSGTRLTVV.

This rearrangement joins TRBV15 to TRBJ1-2, with D unclear. The CDR3 consists of 12 residues. Germline V gene data show CDR1 as LNHNV and CDR2 as YYDKDF (reference sequence). V was clipped by 2 bases and J by 8 bases, with 9 bases between them. The CDR3 loop reads CATSRPSGGYTF. CDR3 DNA sequence: TGTGCCACCAGCAGACCGTCGGGGGGCTACACCTTC.

A single count supports this clonotype. The V and J genes are TRBV3-1 and TRBJ1-1; D gene ambiguous. CDR1 and CDR2 from the germline V gene are LGHDT and YNNKEL (reference sequence). This CDR3 region has 13 residues. Trimming stripped 2 bases from V and 7 bases from J, with 11 bases between. CDR3 DNA sequence: TGTGCCAGCAGCCAACGGACGGCGAATGAAGCTTTCTTT. Its translation is CASSQRTANEAFF.

The chain is built from TRBV12-3 or TRBV12-4 and TRBJ2-5; 10 nucleotides align to TRBD2. V trimming: 2 bases; J trimming: 5 bases; junction bases outside the gene matches: 2. The CDR3 loop spans 14 amino acids. Here the CDR3 DNA reads TGTGCCAGCAGTTTAAGCGGGAGGGTGGAGACCCAGTACTTC. Residues: CASSLSGRVETQYF.

The V call is TRBV9, the J call TRBJ2-7; 7 nucleotides align to TRBD1. Germline V gene lookup returns CDR1 SGDLS and CDR2 YYNGEE. The CDR3 length is 14 residues. The ends lost 3 bases at V and 2 bases at J; junction bases unmatched: 5. The CDR3 protein is CASSAGQRTYEQYF. The DNA for the CDR3 is TGTGCCAGCAGCGCGGGACAGAGAACCTACGAGCAGTACTTC.

CDR3 sequence reads: CASTLGGQTSQPQHF. The CDR3 region has the DNA TGTGCCAGCACCCTAGGAGGACAGACGAGTCAGCCCCAGCATTTT. This chain uses TRBV12-3 or TRBV12-4 with TRBJ1-5, with a tentative D call TRBD1 (6 bases). Trimming took 7 bases from V and 6 from J, leaving 19 bases between them. There are 15 residues in the CDR3.

J is TRBJ1-1 and V is TRBV29-1; D uncertain. Germline CDR1 and CDR2: SQVTM and ANQGSEA. With 4 bases removed from V and 5 bases from J, the gap between germline ends came to 8 bases. The CDR3 loop spans 11 amino acids. The CDR3 spells CSVGRPTEAFF. CDR3 DNA: TGCAGCGTTGGTCGGCCTACTGAAGCTTTCTTT.

The chain joins TRBV2 to TRBJ2-7; D is unclear. The ends were cut back, 7 bases at V and 11 bases at J, with 21 bases in the middle. The CDR3 has 13 amino acids. CDR1 is SNHLY, CDR2 FYNNEI, per germline. CDR3 loop: CASTLASTPSKYF. For the CDR3, the DNA is TGTGCCAGCACCTTGGCGAGTACCCCAAGCAAGTACTTC. The full variable domain, in which reference TRBV2 and TRBJ2-7 provide the parts outside the CDR3, is EPEVTQTPSHQVTQMGQEVILRCVPISNHLYFYWYRQILGQKVEFLVSFYNNEISEKSEIFDDQFSVERPDGSNFTLKIRSTKLEDSAMYFCASTLASTPSKYFGPGTRLTVT.

This chain links TRBV6-6 with TRBJ1-1, with 11 bases identical to TRBD1. Germline CDR1 is MNHNY and CDR2 is SVGAGI (reference sequence). Losses at the gene ends were 5 bases for V and 5 bases for J; bases not matched to a gene: 10. The CDR3 spans 16 residues. The CDR3 DNA follows: TGTGCCAGCAGTAAACTACGGACAGGGGGCGGGACTGAAGCTTTCTTT. This encodes CASSKLRTGGGTEAFF.

The chain combines TRBV7-2 with TRBJ2-5, with D possibly matching TRBD1 (6 bases). Trimming shortened V by 6 bases and J by 9 bases, and 11 bases separated the two germline ends. The CDR3 loop spans 11 amino acids. The V gene's germline CDR1 is SGHTA and CDR2 FQGNSA. The CDR3 DNA sequence: TGTGCCAGCAGACAGGGTGCGGCCCAGTACTTC. This gives the protein CASRQGAAQYF.

The chain links TRBV4-3 to TRBJ2-1; D may be TRBD1 (5 bases). The CDR3 covers 18 residues. V dropped 4 bases and J dropped 3 bases, with 22 bases sitting between them. CDR1 LGHNA and CDR2 YSLEER come from the germline V gene. The CDR3 sequence is CASSPAPPQGRGYNEQFF. The DNA for the CDR3 is TGCGCCAGCAGCCCTGCCCCTCCTCAGGGTAGGGGCTACAATGAGCAGTTCTTC.

This rearrangement joins TRBV12-5 to TRBJ1-5; D is undetermined. Trimming pared 5 bases from V and 4 bases from J, leaving 6 bases between. CDR3 length: 12 residues. Per the germline V gene, CDR1 is LGHNT and CDR2 is FRNRAP. Written as DNA, the CDR3 is TGTGCTAGTGGTCCTATTAATCAGCCCCAGCATTTT. As protein: CASGPINQPQHF.

The chain carries TRBV3-1 and TRBJ2-3; D may correspond to TRBD1 or TRBD2 (5 bases each). Germline V gives CDR1 LGHDT, CDR2 YNNKEL (reference sequence). V lost 3 bases to trimming and J lost 3 bases, with 10 bases between them. The CDR3 is 14 amino acids. The CDR3, as DNA: TGTGCCAGCAGCCAGGGACGGAGTACAGATACGCAGTATTTT. Translating it yields CASSQGRSTDTQYF.

DNA of the CDR3: TGCAGTGCTACCTCTCCGGGACTGCCCTCCAATGAGCAGTTCTTC. This sequence encodes CSATSPGLPSNEQFF. The chain recombines TRBV20-1 with TRBJ2-1; TRBD2 might be the D (6 bases). Trimming removed 4 bases from V and 6 bases from J, with 19 bases in between. The CDR3 extends over 15 amino acids. CDR1 and CDR2 (germline): DFQATT, SNEGSKA (reference sequence).

V and J are TRBV6-2 or TRBV6-3 and TRBJ2-1; the D is unclear. V shed 5 bases and J shed 4 bases, with 15 bases lying between them. CDR1 and CDR2 from the germline V gene are MNHEY and SVGEGT. CDR3 length: 15 amino acids. For the CDR3, the DNA is TGTGCCAGCAGTGCCCCAGGATCTCGGTACAATGAGCAGTTCTTC. Amino acid sequence: CASSAPGSRYNEQFF.

This chain links TRBV7-2 with TRBJ2-4; D perhaps matches TRBD1 (6 bases). There are 14 residues in the CDR3. Germline CDR1 SGHTA, CDR2 FQGNSA. Deletions cut 5 bases from V and 3 bases from J, with 11 bases between. The CDR3 loop is CASSLGTLKNIQYF. DNA of the CDR3: TGTGCCAGCAGCCTCGGGACACTCAAAAACATTCAGTACTTC.

The rearrangement joins TRBV7-3 to TRBJ2-6; D is possibly TRBD1 (6 bases). The CDR3 extends over 18 amino acids. CDR1 SGHTA and CDR2 FQGTGA come from the germline V gene. Trimming took off 4 bases at V and 0 bases at J, with 16 bases between the two ends. CDR3 nucleotide sequence: TGTGCCAGCAGCTCATACTCGACAGGTCTCTCTGGGGCCAACGTCCTGACTTTC. It yields the protein CASSSYSTGLSGANVLTF.

The chain has TRBV30 and TRBJ2-6; possible D gene TRBD1, 5 bases. CDR3 size: 13 residues. Germline CDR1 GTSNPN, CDR2 SVGIG (reference sequence). V shed 8 bases and J shed 4 bases, with 12 bases lying between them. The CDR3 DNA reads TGTGCCGGGAAGGGGTTCGGGGCCAACGTCCTGACTTTC. Translation: CAGKGFGANVLTF.

This clonotype occurred once. The rearrangement uses TRBV6-2 or TRBV6-3 and TRBJ2-5, with 8 bases matching TRBD1. Trimming took 2 bases from V and 5 from J; bases not matched to a gene: 10. The CDR3 extends over 16 amino acids. Per germline, CDR1 MNHEY and CDR2 SVGEGT. In nucleotides, the CDR3 is TGTGCCAGCAGTTACGGACAGGGCCCAGGGGGGGAGACCCAGTACTTC. It specifies CASSYGQGPGGETQYF.

The chain carries TRBV6-1 and TRBJ1-1; TRBD1 agrees at 12 bases. Germline CDR1 and CDR2: MNHNS and SASEGT. The ends lost 8 bases at V and 0 bases at J; junction bases unmatched: 4. The CDR3 has 15 amino acids. CDR3 loop: CASLGQGAMNTEAFF. CDR3 nucleotide sequence: TGTGCCAGCTTGGGACAGGGGGCGATGAACACTGAAGCTTTCTTT.